The 3 T cell receptor beta chains in this list originate from one sample, sequenced in a study of yellow fever vaccine responses in identical twins. TCRdb processed the RT-PCR reads anew with MiXCR; each CDR3 protein has one entry. The table includes roughly 2,000 distinct CDR3 sequences, 70% to 80% detected once. Sequencing used T cells from blood (PBMCs), unsorted or a sorted subset (not recorded which), obtained before or after yellow fever vaccination (not recorded which). These receptors came from a woman between 18 and 29 years old who received the yellow fever vaccine.

The V and J genes are TRBV2 and TRBJ2-5; D unclear. This CDR3 is built from 12 residues. V gave up 1 base and J gave up 5 bases, with 5 bases separating them. Per the germline V gene, CDR1 is SNHLY and CDR2 is FYNNEI. CDR3 in DNA: TGTGCCAGCAGTGAAGAGGTGGAGACCCAGTACTTC. Residues: CASSEEVETQYF.

J is TRBJ1-5 and V is TRBV11-1; 8 bases line up with TRBD1. The CDR3 is 15 residues long. From germline, CDR1 is SGHAT and CDR2 FQDESV (reference sequence). Unmatched junction bases numbered 7, after V lost 7 bases and J lost 2 bases. CDR3 in DNA: TGTGCCAGCACCTTGACAGGGGCGGGCAATCAGCCCCAGCATTTT. Protein product: CASTLTGAGNQPQHF. Together with reference TRBV11-1 and TRBJ1-5, the CDR3 gives the full variable domain: EAEVAQSPRYKITEKSQAVAFWCDPISGHATLYWYRQILGQGPELLVQFQDESVVDDSQLPKDRFSAERLKGVDSTLKIQPAELGDSAMYLCASTLTGAGNQPQHFGDGTRLSIL.

This clonotype has more than one count but fewer than ten. V gene TRBV7-9 combines with J gene TRBJ2-1; no clear D. Deletions cut 8 bases from V and 13 bases from J, with 24 bases between. This CDR3 has 14 amino acids. Germline V CDR1 and CDR2: SEHNR, FQNEAQ (reference sequence). The CDR3 nucleotides read TGTGCCAGCCGTCCCCTGGGCGGAATAATCTTTCAGTTCTTC. Amino acids: CASRPLGGIIFQFF.